A single sample gave rise to the 18 T cell receptor beta chains below, sequenced in a study of blood T cells in healthy people across ages. The second PCR ran roughly 6 to 11 cycles with a sample-barcoded 5' primer and J-beta primers. MiXCR was run by TCRdb on the 5' RACE reads, yielding one entry per CDR3 protein. The table lists fewer than 1.5 million distinct CDR3 sequences, approximately 40% of them singletons. Specimen: blood. The receptor set was obtained from a woman aged 18-29 years in good health.

This clonotype was counted at least ten times. The chain joins TRBV4-1 to TRBJ2-7; 7 bases align to TRBD1. This CDR3 is built from 14 residues. CDR1 and CDR2 (germline): MGHRA, YSYEKL. J was trimmed by 4 bases and V by 3 bases; bases with no gene match: 6. The CDR3 DNA sequence: TGCGCCAGCAGCCAGGGACAGCTTACTTACGAGCAGTACTTC. Translating gives CASSQGQLTYEQYF.

The chain links TRBV6-1 to TRBJ2-7; 7 bases map to TRBD1. This CDR3 has 14 residues. From germline, CDR1 is MNHNS and CDR2 SASEGT. The V and J ends lost 4 bases and 3 bases, in that order; junction bases with no gene match: 6. CDR3 sequence: CASSVHRGDYEQYF. The CDR3 nucleotides read TGTGCCAGCAGTGTTCACAGGGGAGACTACGAGCAGTACTTC.

This clonotype was seen a few times. This chain uses TRBV20-1 with TRBJ2-4; tentative D call: TRBD1 (7 bases). The CDR3 extends over 14 amino acids. The germline V gene encodes CDR1 DFQATT and CDR2 SNEGSKA (reference sequence). V lost 5 bases and J 8 bases, leaving 19 bases between the germline ends. The CDR3 is CSAPQGGKRDIQYF. CDR3 nucleotide sequence: TGCAGTGCTCCCCAGGGGGGCAAGAGGGACATTCAGTACTTC.

This rearrangement joins TRBV20-1 to TRBJ2-7, with 12 bases fitting TRBD2. V lost 2 bases, J lost 1 base, and 6 bases stayed unmatched. The CDR3 covers 16 residues. CDR1 DFQATT and CDR2 SNEGSKA come from the germline V gene (reference sequence). For the CDR3, the DNA is TGCAGTGCTAGACCCGGACTAGCGGGGTTTTCCTACGAGCAGTACTTC. Its protein product is CSARPGLAGFSYEQYF.

The V call is TRBV20-1, the J call TRBJ2-5, with 11 positions matching TRBD2. V shed 6 bases and J 2 bases; nucleotides not matched to a gene: 17. CDR3 size: 18 residues. The germline CDR1 and CDR2 sequences are DFQATT and SNEGSKA (reference sequence). CDR3 DNA sequence: TGCAGTGCCGCGCTCCCATTCGGGACTAGCGGAACACAAGAGACCCAGTACTTC. Translated, it gives CSAALPFGTSGTQETQYF.

This clonotype showed up just once. The chain links TRBV20-1 to TRBJ1-1; 7 positions agree with TRBD1. The junction had 10 bases not matched to a gene; V was cut back by 4 bases and J by 5 bases. Germline assignment: CDR1 DFQATT and CDR2 SNEGSKA (reference sequence). This CDR3 has 14 residues. CDR3 coding DNA: TGCAGTGCTACCGGACAGGTTGATTGGACTGAAGCTTTCTTT. It is translated as CSATGQVDWTEAFF.

This clonotype was picked up a small number of times. The chain recombines TRBV5-1 with TRBJ2-1; the D is unclear. From germline, CDR1 is SGHRS and CDR2 YFSETQ. The V and J ends lost 5 bases and 0 bases respectively, with 18 bases between them. The CDR3 length is 17 residues. This chain's CDR3 is CASSSLAGGSSYNEQFF. CDR3 sequence (DNA): TGCGCCAGCAGTTCTTTAGCAGGCGGAAGCTCCTACAATGAGCAGTTCTTC.

With respect to this clonotype: One end of the junction does not line up with germline, which may come from a read error. This chain joins TRBV6-5 and TRBJ1-4, with D possibly being TRBD1 (6 bases). The CDR3 length is 15 residues. Germline assignment: CDR1 MNHEY and CDR2 SVGAGI. The CDR3 sequence: CASSYSDRKSEKLFF. CDR3 nucleotide sequence: TGTGCCAGTAGTTACTCGGACAGAAAGAGTGAAAAACTGTTTTTT.

The chain joins TRBV14 to TRBJ2-3, with D tentatively TRBD1 or TRBD2 (6 bases each). V dropped 3 bases and J dropped 6 bases, with 25 bases sitting between them. The germline gives CDR1 SGHDN, CDR2 FVKESK. This CDR3 has 18 residues. The CDR3 spells CASSHPFDPRGGHDTQYF. The CDR3 DNA follows: TGTGCCAGCAGCCACCCTTTTGACCCCAGAGGGGGGCATGATACGCAGTATTTT.

There are a few counts of this clonotype. The chain has TRBV14 and TRBJ2-5; D uncertain. The CDR3 has 13 residues. Trimming left V 3 bases short and J 7 bases short, with 12 bases between. The V gene's germline CDR1 is SGHDN and CDR2 FVKESK. DNA for the CDR3: TGTGCCAGCAGCCATGGACGGTTTGGGACCCAGTACTTC. Its protein is CASSHGRFGTQYF.

This clonotype was observed a few times. The rearrangement links TRBV2 to TRBJ2-7, with 7 bases identical to TRBD1. The CDR3 runs 16 residues. Losses at the gene ends were 3 bases for V and 7 bases for J; bases not matched to a gene: 15. CDR1 SNHLY and CDR2 FYNNEI come from the germline V gene. The CDR3 loop reads CASSDTADRKTGEQYF. Here the CDR3 DNA reads TGTGCCAGCAGTGACACTGCGGACAGGAAGACGGGGGAGCAGTACTTC. The full variable domain, completed using reference TRBV2 and TRBJ2-7, is EPEVTQTPSHQVTQMGQEVILRCVPISNHLYFYWYRQILGQKVEFLVSFYNNEISEKSEIFDDQFSVERPDGSNFTLKIRSTKLEDSAMYFCASSDTADRKTGEQYFGPGTRLTVT.

The gene calls are TRBV20-1 and TRBJ2-5, with D tentatively TRBD1 or TRBD2 (5 bases each). This CDR3 region has 18 residues. The germline CDR1 and CDR2 sequences are DFQATT and SNEGSKA (reference sequence). V gave up 1 base and J gave up 0 bases, with 21 bases separating them. The CDR3 DNA follows: TGCAGTGCTAGAGTGGGGATGGCCGGGACGGGGTACCAAGAGACCCAGTACTTC. This gives the protein CSARVGMAGTGYQETQYF.

This clonotype has a handful of counts. The chain recombines TRBV12-3 or TRBV12-4 with TRBJ2-2; D is perhaps TRBD2 (5 bases). The V end was cut by 4 bases, the J end by 4 bases, with 13 bases between. The CDR3 has 15 residues. The CDR3 here is CASSSRAGPTGELFF. The CDR3 nucleotides read TGTGCCAGCAGTTCCCGGGCGGGTCCCACCGGGGAGCTGTTTTTT.

This clonotype was observed a few times. The rearrangement uses TRBV27 and TRBJ1-1, with unresolved D. This CDR3 has 13 residues. CDR1 and CDR2 (germline): MNHEY, SMNVEV (reference sequence). V was cut by 5 bases and J by 1 base, with 8 bases left in between. CDR3: CASSMMRNTEAFF. In DNA form, the CDR3 reads TGTGCCAGCAGTATGATGCGGAACACTGAAGCTTTCTTT.

The rearrangement joins TRBV28 to TRBJ2-3, with a possible D match to TRBD2 (7 bases). Trimming stripped 7 bases from V and 6 bases from J, with 20 bases between. This CDR3 comprises 15 residues. Germline values: CDR1 MDHEN, CDR2 SYDVKM. CDR3 sequence: CASIGAGAPTDTQYF. CDR3 bases: TGTGCCAGCATCGGGGCGGGGGCCCCCACGGATACGCAGTATTTT.

CDR3 coding DNA: TGTGCCAGCATTCTGTATACAGCGGGAGGTGGAGAGACCCAGTACTTC. Translated, it gives CASILYTAGGGETQYF. The chain links TRBV2 to TRBJ2-5, with 9 bases fitting TRBD2. The CDR3 is 16 residues long. In germline, CDR1 is SNHLY, CDR2 FYNNEI. With 7 bases clipped from V and 4 bases from J, the junction kept 13 bases outside the gene matches.

The J gene is TRBJ2-7, the V gene TRBV5-1; possibly TRBD2 for D (5 bases). Germline CDR1 and CDR2: SGHRS and YFSETQ. The V end lost 1 base, the J end lost 2 bases, and 10 bases lay between the germline ends. The CDR3 loop spans 14 amino acids. CDR3 nucleotides: TGCGCCAGCAGCTTGATAGACTACCCCTACGAGCAGTACTTC. Protein: CASSLIDYPYEQYF.

This clonotype occurred a few times. J is TRBJ2-1 and V is TRBV2; the D is unclear. The V gene's germline CDR1 is SNHLY and CDR2 FYNNEI. The length of the CDR3 is 13 residues. With 7 bases removed from V and 4 bases from J, the gap between germline ends came to 11 bases. The CDR3 bases are TGTGCCAGCATCCCCAACGCGTACAATGAGCAGTTCTTC. Its protein is CASIPNAYNEQFF.